These T cell receptor beta chains were read from a single sample in a study of blood T cells in healthy people across ages. TCRdb recomputed calls from the 5' RACE reads with MiXCR, one row per CDR3 protein. This table has 1.5 million to 2 million distinct CDR3 sequences, about 49% appearing once. Source material: blood. The source is a woman aged 40 to 55 in good health. Each CDR3 is given with its conserved first and last residue. Not all rows give a size; the values are once, few, many and, for expanded clones, a class.

v_call cdr3_length clone_size cdr3_aa
TRBV10-3 18 . CAISALGTSGGSTDTQYF
TRBV27 12 . CASMDSQETQYF
TRBV27 13 few CASSDTDTDTQYF
TRBV13 13 . CASSLTTTDTQYF
TRBV29-1 16 few CSAGTRRTGGTYEQYF
TRBV7-2 14 . CASSFSGSLYEQYF
TRBV5-1 15 . CASSSTATSTDTQYF
TRBV5-4 16 . CASSLSSGGLGDTQYF
TRBV29-1 12 . CSVDGRGTEAFF
TRBV24-1 13 . CATIGTGHYGYTF
TRBV6-5 16 . CASSYSKAGRSATQYF
TRBV4-3 12 few CASSHVTDTQYF
TRBV6-2/TRBV6-3 16 once CASSYTGQGLRDTQYF
TRBV12-3/TRBV12-4 16 once CASSSRDGLLTDTQYF
TRBV7-8 15 once CASRIGVRGDNEQFF
TRBV25-1 17 . CASSGGRRGGSQEAQYF
TRBV18 15 many CASSPTGTGAYEQYF
TRBV5-1 15 . CASNFMGRLPHEQYF
TRBV9 14 . CASSVGGFADTQYF
TRBV12-5 19 . CASGRTPGPPTKYNYGYTF
TRBV28 13 . CASSLQGRGEQYF
TRBV7-2 16 many CASSFGLAGAQETQYF
TRBV5-1 15 . CASSLATGTYNEQYF
TRBV7-2 13 . CASSRDKYNEQFF
TRBV29-1 14 . CSVSLAGVTDTQYF
TRBV7-9 14 . CASSLVTGHTEAFF
TRBV12-3/TRBV12-4 15 . CAGSSHTGSTDTQYF
TRBV20-1 14 . CSARDPTRSDTQYF
TRBV20-1 16 . CSARAGKASGANVLTF
TRBV20-1 16 few CSAPKVDSGVSDTQYF
TRBV6-2/TRBV6-3 18 few CASSYSLAGGRPQETQYF
TRBV4-2 19 . CASSQANSGSSGGPDTQYF
TRBV27 11 . CASFDFDEQFF
TRBV7-8 15 . CASSLMRVREYEQYF
TRBV7-9 14 . CASSSLLAKNIQYF
TRBV5-6 13 . CASSLVTQDGYTF
TRBV28 16 few CASSLALGGPLRSSYF
TRBV20-1 15 few CSASTVELQDYEQYF
TRBV5-5 13 once CASGPPGTDTQYF
TRBV3-1 12 . CASSGGGHEQFF
TRBV20-1 14 . CSARDTGVRETRYF
TRBV6-1 16 . CASSAWTGSGANVLTF
TRBV6-5 11 . CASTWLGTQYF
TRBV7-9 14 . CASSPQTRPGELFF
TRBV6-2/TRBV6-3 13 few CASSQNRVPEQYF
TRBV2 12 . CASSEEAYEQYF
TRBV6-6 15 few CASSYRDRGVYEQYF
TRBV21-1 16 . CAGSKKTFRGAYEQYF
TRBV6-6 13 few CASSAGRDYGYTF
TRBV20-1 15 . CSARDTRQGHRGYTF